Shown below are 23 T cell receptor beta chains from a single sample sequenced in a study of identical twins. TCRdb passed the 5' RACE reads through MiXCR, listing each CDR3 protein once. The profile shows roughly 1.6 million distinct CDR3 sequences, more than 30% of them singletons. Sequenced: cord blood. Receptors were obtained from a newborn girl in good health.

This chain links TRBV14 with TRBJ2-3; 7 bases fit TRBD2. Per the germline V gene, CDR1 is SGHDN and CDR2 is FVKESK. Unmatched junction bases numbered 2, after V lost 3 bases and J lost 2 bases. The CDR3 sequence is 14 residues long. For the CDR3, the DNA is TGTGCCAGCAGCCAGACTAGCCTCACAGATACGCAGTATTTT. Translated: CASSQTSLTDTQYF.

The chain uses TRBV20-1 and TRBJ2-3; 13 nucleotides match TRBD2. The V gene's germline CDR1 is DFQATT and CDR2 SNEGSKA (reference sequence). The CDR3 consists of 16 residues. With V trimmed by 6 bases and J by 5 bases, 11 bases remained unmatched. CDR3 sequence reads: CSARSTSGGARDTQYF. CDR3 DNA sequence: TGCAGTGCCCGATCCACTAGCGGGGGGGCGAGAGATACGCAGTATTTT.

Only a few counts were recorded for this clonotype. The chain uses TRBV20-1 and TRBJ2-3; 8 bases fit TRBD2. This CDR3 contains 14 residues. CDR1 and CDR2 from the germline V gene are DFQATT and SNEGSKA (reference sequence). The V segment lost 0 bases and the J segment 5 bases; nucleotides outside the gene matches: 4. The CDR3 nucleotides read TGCAGTGCTAGAGAAGTAGCGGGGAAAGATACGCAGTATTTT. It encodes CSAREVAGKDTQYF.

This clonotype has just a few counts. The chain links TRBV11-3 to TRBJ2-1, with D uncertain. This CDR3 has 15 residues. CDR1 SGHNT and CDR2 YENEEA come from the germline V gene. Trimming removed 0 bases at V and 8 bases at J, with 14 bases between. CDR3 DNA: TGTGCCAGCAGCTTAGATTCGAGGAACCAAGATGAGCAGTTCTTC. It is translated as CASSLDSRNQDEQFF.

Regarding this clonotype: Its ends do not fully match the called genes, so a read error is possible. The CDR3 nucleotides read TGCGCCAACAGCTTCGCAGGGGCTAATGAAAAACTGTTTTTT. It encodes CANSFAGANEKLFF. The chain joins TRBV5-1 to TRBJ1-4; D may be TRBD1 (6 bases). Looked up from germline, CDR1 is SGHRS and CDR2 is YFSETQ. The CDR3 length is 14 residues.

V usage is TRBV28 and J usage is TRBJ2-4; possible D gene TRBD2, 5 bases. Trimming left V 7 bases short and J 15 bases short, with 13 bases between. This CDR3 is built from 10 residues. Germline V gives CDR1 MDHEN, CDR2 SYDVKM. The CDR3 sequence: CASKSLTTYF. For the CDR3, the DNA is TGTGCCAGCAAGTCTCTGACTACGTACTTC. Full variable domain (remainder filled in from reference TRBV28 and TRBJ2-4): DVKVTQSSRYLVKRTGEKVFLECVQDMDHENMFWYRQDPGLGLRLIYFSYDVKMKEKGDIPEGYSVSREKKERFSLILESASTNQTSMYLCASKSLTTYFGAGTRLSVL.

This clonotype was recorded a few times. The genes are TRBV6-4 and TRBJ1-2; the D is unclear. V lost 3 bases and J 4 bases, leaving 12 bases between the germline ends. CDR3 length: 14 residues. The germline CDR1 and CDR2 sequences are MRHNA and SNTAGT. The CDR3 DNA follows: TGTGCCAGCAGTGAGTCGGGGTGGGGCTATGGCTACACCTTC. Its translation: CASSESGWGYGYTF.

This chain links TRBV20-1 with TRBJ1-5, with TRBD1 matching over 7 bases. The CDR3 is 16 residues long. Trimming at V came to 5 bases and at J to 4 bases, leaving 14 bases not matched to a gene. Germline V gene data show CDR1 as DFQATT and CDR2 as SNEGSKA (reference sequence). The chain's CDR3 is CSAARIQGLWNQPQHF. The CDR3 DNA reads TGCAGTGCTGCTCGGATACAGGGGCTTTGGAATCAGCCCCAGCATTTT.

This chain uses TRBV21-1 with TRBJ2-5; the DNA was not used to check the table's D call, TRBD1. TRBV21-1 is a pseudogene segment. CDR3 length equals 19 residues. The CDR3 DNA is TGTGCCAGCAGCAAAAAAGAAGGGCCCCCCGGGACACACCAAGAGACCCAGTACTTC. Translated: CASSKKEGPPGTHQETQYF.

The rearrangement joins TRBV20-1 to TRBJ2-7, with 7 nucleotides matching TRBD1. This CDR3 is built from 11 residues. Germline V gene lookup returns CDR1 DFQATT and CDR2 SNEGSKA (reference sequence). The V segment lost 5 bases and the J segment 9 bases; nucleotides outside the gene matches: 7. This CDR3 is CSAYDRVGQYF. The CDR3 DNA is TGCAGTGCTTATGACAGGGTGGGGCAGTACTTC.

The V gene is TRBV28, the J gene TRBJ1-5; the match to TRBD1 covers 9 bases. Per germline, CDR1 MDHEN and CDR2 SYDVKM. The CDR3 contains 15 residues. V lost 7 bases, J lost 7 bases, and 11 bases stayed unmatched. The CDR3 sequence is CASITIWDRDQPQHF. Here the CDR3 DNA reads TGTGCCAGCATCACCATTTGGGACAGGGACCAGCCCCAGCATTTT.

This clonotype was found a few times. The chain links TRBV28 to TRBJ2-7; 9 nucleotides match TRBD1. The J segment lost 1 base and the V segment lost 6 bases, leaving 7 bases of the junction unmatched. The germline V gene has CDR1 MDHEN and CDR2 SYDVKM. The CDR3 is 15 amino acids. Here the CDR3 DNA reads TGTGCCAGCAGAACCGGGACAGGGATTTCCTACGAGCAGTACTTC. This translates into CASRTGTGISYEQYF.

Comment on this clonotype: Germline is not matched at one junction end, which may reflect a read error. The chain is built from TRBV20-1 and TRBJ1-2; tentative D call: TRBD1 (6 bases). The CDR3 sequence is 11 residues long. Germline CDR1 DFQATT, CDR2 SNEGSKA (reference sequence). CDR3 sequence reads: CSAGQSYGCTF. In DNA form, the CDR3 reads TGCAGTGCTGGACAGTCCTATGGCTGCACCTTC.

This clonotype was seen a handful of times. The genes are TRBV7-9 and TRBJ1-4; 10 nucleotides agree with TRBD1. The ends lost 3 bases at V and 7 bases at J; junction bases unmatched: 5. The CDR3 totals 15 residues. Germline lookup yields CDR1 SEHNR and CDR2 FQNEAQ (reference sequence). The CDR3 coding sequence is TGTGCCAGCAGCTTTTGGACAGGGGGACCTGAAAAACTGTTTTTT. It specifies CASSFWTGGPEKLFF.

Concerning this clonotype: A read error likely explains this, since a far larger clone differs by one base. This chain connects TRBV2 to TRBJ1-5; perhaps TRBD1 as D (6 bases). The CDR3 totals 13 residues. The V gene lost 6 bases and the J gene lost 2 bases, with 8 bases spanning the gap. Germline V gene lookup returns CDR1 SNHLY and CDR2 FYNNEI. The CDR3 region is CASRWTGNQPQHF. The CDR3 coding sequence is TGTGCCAGCAGGTGGACAGGCAATCAGCCCCAGCATTTT.

The V call is TRBV6-6, the J call TRBJ2-7, with 8 bases matching TRBD2. After removal of 1 base from V and 3 bases from J, the junction contained 11 bases not matched to a gene. In germline, CDR1 is MNHNY, CDR2 SVGAGI (reference sequence). CDR3 length equals 17 residues. The CDR3 DNA follows: TGTGCCAGCAGTTACTTTGGTGAGCGGGAGCGGGGCTACGAGCAGTACTTC. Translating it yields CASSYFGERERGYEQYF.

This clonotype has more than one count but fewer than ten. This sequence joins TRBV3-1 and TRBJ2-7, with TRBD2 as a possible D gene (5 bases). The CDR3 runs 16 residues. Germline V CDR1 and CDR2: LGHDT, YNNKEL (reference sequence). V lost 0 bases, J lost 3 bases, and 15 bases lay in between. CDR3 DNA sequence: TGTGCCAGCAGCCAAGATCTGCGGACTGGGCTCTACGAGCAGTACTTC. Residues: CASSQDLRTGLYEQYF.

This clonotype occurred a few times. The chain is built from TRBV18 and TRBJ1-5; possible D gene TRBD1, 5 bases. Trimming took 2 bases from V and 10 from J, leaving 12 bases between them. The CDR3 is made up of 13 amino acids. The germline gives CDR1 KGHSH, CDR2 LQKENI. Here the CDR3 reads CASSPGTFDPQHF. CDR3 nucleotides: TGTGCCAGCTCACCAGGGACCTTCGATCCCCAGCATTTT.

A remark on this clonotype: The conserved phenylalanine or tryptophan normally closing the CDR3 is absent here, so this likely arose from a read error. The chain's CDR3 is CSVVQETQYL. CDR3 DNA: TGCAGCGTTGTTCAGGAGACCCAGTACTTG. V and J are TRBV29-1 and TRBJ2-5; D is unresolved. The germline V gene encodes CDR1 SQVTM and CDR2 ANQGSEA. V lost 4 bases and J 5 bases, leaving 5 bases between the germline ends. The CDR3 has 10 amino acids.

The V call is TRBV6-5, the J call TRBJ1-4; D not resolved. Germline V gives CDR1 MNHEY, CDR2 SVGAGI. The CDR3 spans 15 residues. Trimming stripped 7 bases from V and 2 bases from J, with 14 bases between. CDR3 sequence: CASNNSAGTNEKLFF. The CDR3 nucleotides read TGTGCCAGCAATAACTCAGCGGGGACTAATGAAAAACTGTTTTTT.

The chain has TRBV7-6 and TRBJ2-5; 7 positions match TRBD2. Germline-derived CDR1 and CDR2 are SGHVS and FNYEAQ. The trim removed 3 bases at V and 6 bases at J, leaving 13 bases unmatched. The CDR3 runs 16 residues. CDR3 sequence reads: CASSFYRTSLSKTQYF. The CDR3 DNA follows: TGTGCCAGCAGCTTCTATAGGACTAGTCTTAGTAAGACCCAGTACTTC.

This clonotype was picked up many times. This chain connects TRBV20-1 to TRBJ2-3; 8 nucleotides align to TRBD2. There are 12 residues in the CDR3. Germline V gives CDR1 DFQATT, CDR2 SNEGSKA (reference sequence). Trimming removed 3 bases from V and 4 bases from J; junction bases left unmatched: 0. CDR3 sequence: CSARTSADTQYF. The CDR3, as DNA: TGCAGTGCTAGGACTAGCGCAGATACGCAGTATTTT.

The genes are TRBV14 and TRBJ2-3; 7 nucleotides line up with TRBD2. The CDR3 is 16 residues long. CDR1 SGHDN and CDR2 FVKESK come from the germline V gene. Trimming removed 3 bases from V and 1 base from J; junction bases left unmatched: 7. The CDR3 region is CASSHLTSARTDTQYF. The CDR3 nucleotides read TGTGCCAGCAGCCATTTAACTAGCGCCCGCACAGATACGCAGTATTTT. Variable domain in full (rest from reference TRBV14 and TRBJ2-3): EAGVTQFPSHSVIEKGQTVTLRCDPISGHDNLYWYRRVMGKEIKFLLHFVKESKQDESGMPNNRFLAERTGGTYSTLKVQPAELEDSGVYFCASSHLTSARTDTQYFGPGTRLTVL.